These 19 T cell receptor beta chains came from one sample sequenced in a study of blood T cell repertoires in COVID-19. The method was immunoSEQ multiplex PCR; TCRdb's version includes in-frame clones alone and lacks a portion of them. The sample holds 150,000 to 200,000 clones, approximately 83% seen once. Source material: peripheral blood. The receptors were sampled from a man aged 60 to 75 with acute or convalescent COVID-19.

The chain has TRBV6-4 and TRBJ2-2, with 8 bases aligning to TRBD1. Germline V lookup: CDR1 MRHNA, CDR2 SNTAGT. The CDR3 sequence is 14 residues long. With V trimmed by 6 bases and J by 6 bases, 6 bases remained unmatched. The CDR3 sequence is CASSTTGVAGELFF. The CDR3 DNA sequence: TGTGCCAGCAGCACGACAGGGGTGGCCGGGGAGCTGTTTTTT.

This clone was seen a few times. V usage is TRBV27 and J usage is TRBJ1-1; 7 nucleotides align to TRBD1. This CDR3 has 16 residues. CDR1 is MNHEY and CDR2 is SMNVEV in the germline V gene (reference sequence). After removal of 5 bases from V and 4 bases from J, the junction contained 13 bases not matched to a gene. CDR3 sequence reads: CASSPWTTGERTEAFF. CDR3 nucleotides: TGTGCCAGCAGTCCGTGGACCACAGGGGAACGCACTGAAGCTTTCTTT.

The CDR3 here is CASSWRGTGGIETQYF. The CDR3 DNA is TGCGCCAGCAGCTGGAGGGGGACAGGGGGCATAGAGACCCAGTACTTC. The rearrangement uses TRBV5-1 and TRBJ2-5; TRBD1 matches at 12 bases. Per the germline V gene, CDR1 is SGHRS and CDR2 is YFSETQ. The CDR3 contains 16 residues. After removal of 3 bases from V and 4 bases from J, the junction contained 7 bases not matched to a gene.

The rearrangement joins TRBV7-3 to TRBJ1-2, with a weak D call TRBD1 (6 bases). CDR1 and CDR2 from the germline V gene are SGHTA and FQGTGA. Deletions cut 1 base from V and 1 base from J, with 10 bases between. CDR3 length equals 15 residues. The CDR3 bases are TGTGCCAGCAGCTTAAATGGACAGCGTAACTATGGCTACACCTTC. Translated: CASSLNGQRNYGYTF.

CDR3 sequence: CASSSLLGGPNTGELFF. CDR3 sequence (DNA): TGTGCCAGCAGCTCTTTGTTGGGAGGGCCGAACACCGGGGAGCTGTTTTTT. V is TRBV7-9 and J is TRBJ2-2, with 7 positions matching TRBD2. Germline V gene sequence: CDR1 SEHNR, CDR2 FQNEAQ (reference sequence). The CDR3 spans 17 residues. Trimming cost V 4 bases and J 0 bases; bases outside gene matches: 8.

CDR3 DNA sequence: TGTGCCAGCAGCCCAAAGGGGGGGGGTGAGATCCCCCAGCATTTT. Translating it yields CASSPKGGGEIPQHF. The chain carries TRBV7-2 and TRBJ1-5, with D possibly being TRBD1 (6 bases). Germline CDR1 SGHTA, CDR2 FQGNSA. The CDR3 covers 15 residues. Trimming stripped 5 bases from V and 10 bases from J, with 21 bases between.

The chain combines TRBV4-2 with TRBJ1-4; perhaps TRBD1 as D (5 bases). Trimming took off 8 bases at V and 5 bases at J, with 12 bases between the two ends. There are 13 residues in the CDR3. Germline CDR1 LGHNA, CDR2 YNFKEQ. The CDR3 is CASLDSYNEKLFF. The DNA of the CDR3 is TGTGCCAGCCTAGACAGCTACAATGAAAAACTGTTTTTT.

The chain joins TRBV7-2 to TRBJ2-1; D perhaps matches TRBD2 (6 bases). This CDR3 has 14 amino acids. CDR1 and CDR2 (germline): SGHTA, FQGNSA. V lost 5 bases and J 6 bases, leaving 14 bases between the germline ends. CDR3 sequence: CASSAVPTSNEQFF. The DNA for the CDR3 is TGTGCCAGCAGCGCGGTACCGACTAGCAATGAGCAGTTCTTC.

The V and J genes are TRBV6-5 and TRBJ1-5; D perhaps matches TRBD1 (5 bases). The V gene lost 8 bases and the J gene lost 7 bases, with 15 bases spanning the gap. This CDR3 has 13 residues. Germline CDR1 reads MNHEY; CDR2 reads SVGAGI. The CDR3, as DNA: TGTGCCAGCGGTTTAAGGGGTGGCCAGCCCCAGCATTTT. Its translation: CASGLRGGQPQHF.

The V gene is TRBV9, the J gene TRBJ2-2; 7 positions agree with TRBD2. This CDR3 comprises 14 residues. The ends lost 4 bases at V and 7 bases at J; junction bases unmatched: 7. Per the germline V gene, CDR1 is SGDLS and CDR2 is YYNGEE. DNA of the CDR3: TGTGCCAGCAGCCTTATTACTAGCGACGGGGAGCTGTTTTTT. Translated, it gives CASSLITSDGELFF.

The chain joins TRBV5-1 to TRBJ2-3; the D gene is possibly TRBD1 (5 bases). Per the germline V gene, CDR1 is SGHRS and CDR2 is YFSETQ. This CDR3 is 15 amino acids long. Trimming pared 3 bases from V and 2 bases from J, leaving 13 bases between. The CDR3 loop is CASSSVQGPTDTQYF. CDR3 bases: TGCGCCAGCAGCTCCGTCCAGGGTCCCACAGATACGCAGTATTTT.

The chain is built from TRBV11-2 and TRBJ1-2; perhaps TRBD1 as D (5 bases). The V end was cut by 3 bases, the J end by 4 bases, with 15 bases between. Looked up from germline, CDR1 is SGHAT and CDR2 is FQNNGV. The CDR3 has 15 amino acids. The CDR3 sequence is CASSFSSGQAYGYTF. The CDR3 DNA follows: TGTGCCAGCAGCTTTTCGTCAGGGCAGGCCTATGGCTACACCTTC.

The genes are TRBV30 and TRBJ1-2; TRBD1 is a possible D gene (5 bases). The CDR3 runs to 12 residues. Per germline, CDR1 GTSNPN and CDR2 SVGIG (reference sequence). Trimming pared 0 bases from V and 5 bases from J, leaving 7 bases between. The CDR3 loop is CAWSVEGYGYTF. The CDR3 DNA sequence: TGTGCCTGGAGTGTGGAGGGGTATGGCTACACCTTC.

This clone was counted only a few times. The genes are TRBV6-5 and TRBJ2-5; the match to TRBD2 covers 15 bases. Germline V gene sequence: CDR1 MNHEY, CDR2 SVGAGI. The CDR3 runs 14 residues. V shed 8 bases and J 5 bases; nucleotides not matched to a gene: 3. The CDR3 coding sequence is TGTGCCAGCGGACTAGCGGGAGGGGATGAGACCCAGTACTTC. Protein sequence: CASGLAGGDETQYF.

The rearrangement uses TRBV28 and TRBJ2-2; TRBD2 might be the D (5 bases). Germline V lookup: CDR1 MDHEN, CDR2 SYDVKM. The CDR3 is 15 amino acids. With 4 bases removed from V and 3 bases from J, the gap between germline ends came to 12 bases. CDR3 in amino acids: CASSSLREYTGELFF. Here the CDR3 DNA reads TGTGCCAGCAGTTCGCTGAGGGAGTACACCGGGGAGCTGTTTTTT.

In regard to this clone: An end of the junction differs from the germline gene, which may be a read error. The rearrangement links TRBV29-1 to TRBJ2-3, with a weak D call TRBD2 (5 bases). CDR1 and CDR2 (germline): SQVTM, ANQGSEA. This CDR3 is built from 10 residues. CDR3 in amino acids: CSVEGPLAPF. The CDR3 DNA is TGCAGCGTTGAAGGACCCTTAGCGCCATTT.

The chain links TRBV29-1 to TRBJ2-7; maybe TRBD1 (6 bases). With 2 bases removed from V and 4 bases from J, the gap between germline ends came to 12 bases. Per the germline V gene, CDR1 is SQVTM and CDR2 is ANQGSEA. The CDR3 contains 13 residues. The CDR3 DNA reads as TGCAGCGTTGAAATTCAGGGGCTGTACGAGCAGTACTTC. Amino acid sequence: CSVEIQGLYEQYF.

CDR3 bases: TGTGCCAGCAGCCCGGACAGAAGCAATCAGCCCCAGCATTTT. It yields the protein CASSPDRSNQPQHF. V gene TRBV28 combines with J gene TRBJ1-5; D is possibly TRBD1 (6 bases). Germline values: CDR1 MDHEN, CDR2 SYDVKM. The CDR3 has 14 residues. V was trimmed by 6 bases and J by 1 base, leaving 10 bases between them.

J is TRBJ1-6 and V is TRBV2; 10 nucleotides line up with TRBD1. The CDR3 contains 15 residues. Unmatched junction bases numbered 11, after V lost 4 bases and J lost 14 bases. Germline V gives CDR1 SNHLY, CDR2 FYNNEI. DNA of the CDR3: TGTGCCAGCAGTGTGGTGACAGGGGGCTTAGGAGCCCTCCACTTT. It yields the protein CASSVVTGGLGALHF.